Given below is one TCR beta chain in context. Per the original data handling: Amplification of reference gene primers provided the estimated nucleated cell counts. The assay was immunoSEQ multiplex PCR, and TCRdb's table has in-frame clones only and misses some. That table gives V, J and clone size, and the DNA gave D and trimming. The sample holds some 160,000 clones, around three quarters seen once. This sample stems from a study of blood T cell repertoires in COVID-19. Study information: Samples representing acute and convalescent COVID-19 were sourced from the United States, Italy and Spain. The analysed material was cDNA or gDNA that came from T cells, B-cell-depleted T cells, or PBMCs.

CDR3 size: 16 residues. CDR1 is SQVTM, CDR2 ANQGSEA, per germline. V was shortened by 6 bases and J by 0 bases, with 18 bases between the two germline ends. The sample consisted of peripheral blood. The chain carries TRBV29-1 and TRBJ2-4, with D tentatively TRBD2 (6 bases). This clonotype was obtained from a man aged 50 or older with active or convalescent COVID-19. The DNA of the CDR3 is TGCAGCGTGTTACTCGGGACTCCGCTAGCCAAAAACATTCAGTACTTC. Translating it yields CSVLLGTPLAKNIQYF.